These 28 T cell receptor beta chains originate from one sample sequenced in a study of vaccination effects on CD4 cells after COVID-19. For these TCRs, the target antigens are not known. Expansion with viral peptide pools was applied to antigen-specific CD4+ T cells by the ViraFEST assay prior to sequencing. At the end of approximately 10 days of culture, CD4+ T cells were isolated. Some clones are missing from TCRdb's copy, which holds only in-frame ones; the method was immunoSEQ multiplex PCR. The repertoire holds around 54,000 clones, with 75% to 90% as singletons. Sequencing used CD4+ T cells from PBMCs cultured with HCoV-229E spike peptides, obtained before COVID-19 vaccination. These receptors were collected from a human donor who received a COVID-19 vaccine.

The rearrangement uses TRBV29-1 and TRBJ2-5; 12 nucleotides match TRBD2. From germline, CDR1 is SQVTM and CDR2 ANQGSEA. This CDR3 contains 15 residues. V lost 4 bases, J lost 5 bases, and 8 bases stayed unmatched. CDR3 nucleotides: TGCAGCGTTGGACTAGCGGGGGTAGTGGGGGAGACCCAGTACTTC. It is translated as CSVGLAGVVGETQYF.

The chain links TRBV10-2 to TRBJ2-7; no reliable D call. Per the germline V gene, CDR1 is WSHSY and CDR2 is SAAADI. This CDR3 has 14 residues. V was pared by 5 bases and J by 4 bases, with 15 bases between. The CDR3 DNA reads as TGCGCCAGCAGTCCGTATGAGGCGGTGTACGAGCAGTACGTC. This codes for CASSPYEAVYEQYV.

The chain has TRBV5-4 and TRBJ1-6; no definite D call. CDR3 length: 14 amino acids. Between the trimmed V and J ends, which lost 3 bases and 8 bases, there was a span of 12 bases. Per the germline V gene, CDR1 is SGHNT and CDR2 is YYREEE (reference sequence). The CDR3 sequence: CASSSTKFHSPLHF. The CDR3 nucleotides read TGTGCCAGCAGCTCGACGAAATTCCATTCACCCCTCCACTTT.

The chain is built from TRBV4-3 and TRBJ2-2, with D hard to call. CDR1 is LGHNA and CDR2 is YSLEER in the germline V gene. V gave up 0 bases and J gave up 0 bases, with 5 bases separating them. The CDR3 has 15 residues. The CDR3 DNA reads as TGCGCCAGCAGCCAAGAGGGGACGAACACCGGGGAGCTGTTTTTT. Translation: CASSQEGTNTGELFF.

The count of this clone is one. The chain links TRBV5-1 to TRBJ2-1, with 9 bases matching TRBD1. The germline gives CDR1 SGHRS, CDR2 YFSETQ. The CDR3 spans 15 residues. With V trimmed by 3 bases and J by 6 bases, 7 bases remained unmatched. The CDR3 reads CASSWDRVLSNEQFF. CDR3 sequence (DNA): TGCGCCAGCAGCTGGGACAGGGTTTTAAGCAATGAGCAGTTCTTC.

In its sample, this clone was seen a few times. The chain combines TRBV24-1 with TRBJ1-5; D is perhaps TRBD1 (6 bases). There are 17 residues in the CDR3. The V gene lost 1 base and the J gene lost 0 bases, with 12 bases spanning the gap. Germline CDR1 is KGHDR and CDR2 is SFDVKD. Here the CDR3 reads CATSDFSNRVSNQPQHF. CDR3 sequence (DNA): TGTGCCACCAGTGATTTCTCTAACAGGGTTAGCAATCAGCCCCAGCATTTT.

The chain joins TRBV19 to TRBJ1-2; 7 positions agree with TRBD1. Germline V gene data show CDR1 as LNHDA and CDR2 as SQIVND (reference sequence). V shed 6 bases and J 8 bases; nucleotides not matched to a gene: 12. This CDR3 has 14 amino acids. CDR3 amino acids: CASRETGRYVGYTF. CDR3 DNA: TGTGCCAGTAGAGAGACAGGGAGATATGTGGGCTACACCTTC.

This chain connects TRBV9 to TRBJ1-6; D is perhaps TRBD1 (6 bases). Trimming took 3 bases from V and 9 from J, leaving 16 bases between them. The CDR3 is 15 amino acids. CDR1 is SGDLS, CDR2 YYNGEE, per germline. The CDR3 is CASSADSLSSSPLHF. CDR3 sequence (DNA): TGTGCCAGCAGCGCGGACAGCCTCTCGTCTTCACCCCTCCACTTT. The full variable domain, in which reference TRBV9 and TRBJ1-6 provide the parts outside the CDR3, is DSGVTQTPKHLITATGQRVTLRCSPRSGDLSVYWYQQSLDQGLQFLIQYYNGEERAKGNILERFSAQQFPDLHSELNLSSLELGDSALYFCASSADSLSSSPLHFGNGTRLTVT.

This chain joins TRBV2 and TRBJ2-2; unclear D gene. The V end lost 5 bases, the J end lost 0 bases, and 10 bases lay between the germline ends. In germline, CDR1 is SNHLY, CDR2 FYNNEI. This CDR3 contains 15 residues. CDR3 nucleotides: TGTGCCAGCAGTCAACTCACCGCGAACACCGGGGAGCTGTTTTTT. Amino acids: CASSQLTANTGELFF.

J is TRBJ2-3 and V is TRBV6-4; D not certain. V lost 6 bases and J 2 bases, leaving 15 bases between the germline ends. The CDR3 extends over 15 amino acids. CDR1 is MRHNA, CDR2 SNTAGT, per germline. In DNA, the CDR3 is TGTGCCAGCAGGCCGAATCCTGATTCCACAGATACGCAGTATTTT. Its translation: CASRPNPDSTDTQYF.

V and J are TRBV3-1 (or the pseudogene TRBV3-2) and TRBJ2-5; D remains unclear. Per germline, CDR1 LGHDT and CDR2 YNNKEL (reference sequence). The CDR3 has 12 amino acids. With 1 base removed from V and 3 bases from J, the gap between germline ends came to 3 bases. CDR3 DNA: TGTGCCAGCAGCCAAGCTGAAGAGACCCAGTACTTC. Residues: CASSQAEETQYF.

The chain couples TRBV5-6 to TRBJ1-3; no definite D call. The length of the CDR3 is 16 residues. Germline CDR1 SGHDT, CDR2 YYEEEE. The V end was cut by 2 bases, the J end by 0 bases, with 12 bases between. CDR3 nucleotides: TGTGCCAGCAGCTTCCGCCGACGGGGCTCTGGAAACACCATATATTTT. Its protein is CASSFRRRGSGNTIYF.

The chain uses TRBV2 and TRBJ1-2; 12 nucleotides agree with TRBD1. CDR3 length equals 17 residues. Trimming at V came to 6 bases and at J to 3 bases, leaving 11 bases not matched to a gene. Germline-derived CDR1 and CDR2 are SNHLY and FYNNEI. The CDR3 nucleotides are TGTGCCAGCAGGGCCGGGACAGGGGGCCTGGGGTACTATGGCTACACCTTC. It codes for CASRAGTGGLGYYGYTF.

The CDR3 reads CASSLRTEMYNEQFF. The CDR3 nucleotides read TGTGCCAGCTCACTTCGGACAGAGATGTACAATGAGCAGTTCTTC. This chain links TRBV18 with TRBJ2-1; a weak D match, TRBD1 (6 bases). The V end was cut by 4 bases, the J end by 4 bases, with 14 bases between. Germline CDR1 KGHSH, CDR2 LQKENI. This CDR3 is 15 amino acids long.

This rearrangement joins TRBV7-3 to TRBJ2-5; 16 nucleotides agree with TRBD2. The V segment lost 5 bases and the J segment 1 base; nucleotides outside the gene matches: 4. The CDR3 totals 17 residues. Germline V gene lookup returns CDR1 SGHTA and CDR2 FQGTGA. CDR3 residues: CASSPGLAGGVQETQYF. The DNA of the CDR3 is TGTGCCAGCAGCCCGGGACTAGCGGGGGGGGTCCAAGAGACCCAGTACTTC.

The chain is built from TRBV18 and TRBJ1-4; D remains unclear. Trimming left V 3 bases short and J 8 bases short, with 10 bases between. In germline, CDR1 is KGHSH, CDR2 LQKENI. The CDR3 spans 13 residues. CDR3 nucleotide sequence: TGTGCCAGCTCACCGACCCAGCAGGAAAAACTGTTTTTT. Protein: CASSPTQQEKLFF.

The chain recombines TRBV3-1 (or the pseudogene TRBV3-2) with TRBJ2-3; D unresolved. The CDR3 loop spans 16 amino acids. V shed 1 base and J shed 4 bases, with 15 bases lying between them. The germline CDR1 and CDR2 sequences are LGHDT and YNNKEL (reference sequence). In nucleotides, the CDR3 is TGTGCCAGCAGCCAAGCTAAAGGGCGAACGGCAGATACGCAGTATTTT. Protein: CASSQAKGRTADTQYF.

The chain has TRBV21-1 and TRBJ2-3; the D segment call TRBD1 is taken from the table without a DNA check. TRBV21-1 is shown as a pseudogene. The CDR3 has 11 residues. Here the CDR3 DNA reads TGTGCCAGCAGCGGCAGTGATACGCAGTATTTT. The encoded protein is CASSGSDTQYF.

V is TRBV5-1 and J is TRBJ1-1; 7 nucleotides agree with TRBD1. V trimming: 6 bases; J trimming: 6 bases; junction bases outside the gene matches: 14. Germline values: CDR1 SGHRS, CDR2 YFSETQ. This CDR3 contains 15 residues. The CDR3 DNA follows: TGCGCCAGCACCGTACAGGGGCTCGATGGGTCTGAAGCTTTCTTT. Its translation: CASTVQGLDGSEAFF.

The CDR3: CASSLAPNSGGLDNEQFF. For the CDR3, the DNA is TGCGCCAGCAGCTTGGCCCCTAACAGCGGGGGGCTCGACAATGAGCAGTTCTTC. V gene TRBV5-1 combines with J gene TRBJ2-1; TRBD2 matches 9 bases. The CDR3 runs to 18 residues. Germline V lookup: CDR1 SGHRS, CDR2 YFSETQ. The V and J ends lost 0 bases and 5 bases, in that order; junction bases with no gene match: 12. The full variable domain, with the rest looked up from reference TRBV5-1 and TRBJ2-1, is KAGVTQTPRYLIKTRGQQVTLSCSPISGHRSVSWYQQTPGQGLQFLFEYFSETQRNKGNFPGRFSGRQFSNSRSEMNVSTLELGDSALYLCASSLAPNSGGLDNEQFFGPGTRLTVL.

This clone was observed a single time. The V call is TRBV2, the J call TRBJ1-2, with D unclear. V dropped 4 bases and J dropped 4 bases, with 19 bases sitting between them. This CDR3 region has 16 residues. CDR1 is SNHLY, CDR2 FYNNEI, per germline. As DNA, the CDR3 is TGTGCCAGCAGTGGACTTGGGGAGGAGGTGACCTATGGCTACACCTTC. Translation gives CASSGLGEEVTYGYTF.

The genes are TRBV24-1 and TRBJ2-3; the match to TRBD1 covers 7 bases. CDR3 length: 14 amino acids. V trimming: 10 bases; J trimming: 8 bases; junction bases outside the gene matches: 14. Germline loops: CDR1 KGHDR, CDR2 SFDVKD. The CDR3 DNA is TGTGCCACTCTGAGGGGGCCCACACATTTTACGCAGTATTTT. This encodes CATLRGPTHFTQYF.

This chain joins TRBV5-1 and TRBJ2-2; 11 nucleotides agree with TRBD1. This CDR3 spans 17 amino acids. Germline V gives CDR1 SGHRS, CDR2 YFSETQ. Trimming took 0 bases from V and 3 from J; bases not matched to a gene: 4. The CDR3 here is CASSLALGQGDTGELFF. CDR3 sequence (DNA): TGCGCCAGCAGCTTGGCCTTGGGACAGGGGGACACCGGGGAGCTGTTTTTT.

A few counts support this clone. V usage is TRBV24-1 and J usage is TRBJ2-2; D is perhaps TRBD1 or TRBD2 (5 bases each). V gave up 5 bases and J gave up 4 bases, with 22 bases separating them. The CDR3 covers 18 residues. The germline V gene encodes CDR1 KGHDR and CDR2 SFDVKD. The CDR3 sequence is CATSGEKTKGVSTGELFF. CDR3 nucleotide sequence: TGTGCCACCAGTGGGGAGAAGACGAAAGGGGTGAGCACCGGGGAGCTGTTTTTT.

The chain is built from TRBV19 and TRBJ2-1; 9 positions agree with TRBD1. V gave up 6 bases and J gave up 3 bases; unmatched junction bases: 12. Germline V gene sequence: CDR1 LNHDA, CDR2 SQIVND (reference sequence). This CDR3 has 17 residues. CDR3 amino acids: CASREIGTGINYNEQFF. CDR3 DNA sequence: TGTGCCAGTAGGGAAATAGGGACAGGGATTAACTACAATGAGCAGTTCTTC.

V and J are TRBV18 and TRBJ1-2, with 7 bases identical to TRBD1. The germline CDR1 and CDR2 sequences are KGHSH and LQKENI. CDR3 length: 13 amino acids. The V and J ends lost 6 bases and 1 base, in that order; junction bases with no gene match: 2. The CDR3 loop is CASSRDSNYGYTF. CDR3 bases: TGTGCCAGCTCCCGGGACAGTAACTATGGCTACACCTTC. Based on the CDR3 plus reference TRBV18 and TRBJ1-2, the full variable domain is NAGVMQNPRHLVRRRGQEARLRCSPMKGHSHVYWYRQLPEEGLKFMVYLQKENIIDESGMPKERFSAEFPKEGPSILRIQQVVRGDSAAYFCASSRDSNYGYTFGSGTRLTVV.

This clone was counted a few times. The chain carries TRBV12-3 or TRBV12-4 and TRBJ2-1; TRBD1 matches 9 bases. The CDR3 runs to 13 residues. J lost 7 bases, V lost 5 bases, and 3 bases had no gene match. The DNA of the CDR3 is TGTGCCAGCAGTAAGACAGGGGGGAATGAGCAGTTCTTC. Protein product: CASSKTGGNEQFF.

The chain joins TRBV18 to TRBJ1-1, with 7 positions matching TRBD1. Germline V CDR1 and CDR2: KGHSH, LQKENI. The length of the CDR3 is 12 residues. After removal of 4 bases from V and 8 bases from J, the junction contained 4 bases not matched to a gene. In nucleotides, the CDR3 is TGTGCCAGCTCACAGGACAGGCAAGAAGCTTTCTTT. This sequence encodes CASSQDRQEAFF.